The table lists the clone carrying this T cell receptor (beta chain) with many counts. The antigen is undetermined. This sample is drawn from a study of neurological immune-mediated disorders. Study results and limitations: The absence of shared CDR3 amino acid sequences among expanded clones across subjects suggests private repertoires in all groups.

Between the trimmed V and J ends, which lost 2 bases and 4 bases, there was a span of 12 bases. This CDR3 comprises 14 residues. Unsorted libraries were generated from 2 million PBMCs. These cells had been stored in RNAlater at -80 C. Each TCR transcript was tagged with a 10-nucleotide random UMI during 5'RACE. TCRdb re-called the 5' RACE reads through MiXCR, storing one row per CDR3 protein. The sample yields about 52,000 distinct CDR3 sequences, more than 3.5% seen once. The chain couples TRBV12-3 or TRBV12-4 to TRBJ2-7; D might be TRBD1 or TRBD2, each matching 5 bases. The clonotype was recovered from a man aged 60 to 69 with multiple sclerosis. Sequencing was performed on PBMCs. The CDR3 protein is CASSLLGTEYEQYF. In DNA, the CDR3 is TGTGCCAGCAGTTTACTGGGGACCGAATACGAGCAGTACTTC.